Here is one T cell receptor beta chain with its context. The V and J ends lost 3 bases and 2 bases, in that order; junction bases with no gene match: 11. Germline V CDR1 and CDR2: LNHNV, YYDKDF (reference sequence). This CDR3 region has 17 residues. The sample belongs to a study of blood T cell repertoires in COVID-19. On the study more broadly: T cells, B-cell-depleted T cells, or PBMCs provided the cDNA or gDNA that served as material.

Donors of Cohort 3 who recovered were those that had two negative PCRs, clearance, or symptom resolution. The authors' processing: Amplifying reference gene primers gave estimates of nucleated cell counts. Using immunoSEQ multiplex PCR, the repertoire was profiled, and TCRdb retains in-frame clones only, with some absent. The DNA gave D and trimming, while V, J and clone size come from that table. The sample gives 150,000 or so clones, approximately 80% of which show up once; roughly 8% is in the top ten. Sequencing used PBMCs or T cells enriched from blood (not recorded which). The chain employs TRBV15 and TRBJ1-2; 8 positions match TRBD1. This clonotype was sampled from a woman in her fifties or sixties who had recovered from COVID-19. CDR3 DNA sequence: TGTGCCACCAGCAGGGGGGCAGGGGGCATAGGAAACTATGGCTACACCTTC. It codes for CATSRGAGGIGNYGYTF.